Sequencing of this T cell receptor (beta chain) was carried out in a study of cytomegalovirus exposure and HLA in healthy donors. Worth noting for this clone: Its specificity is not known.

J gave up 5 bases and V 0 bases, and 12 bases lay outside the gene matches. This CDR3 region has 17 residues. Germline V gives CDR1 SGHRS, CDR2 YFSETQ. Broader study findings: Among the CMV-associated chains, three were confirmed in vitro as specific for CMV antigens. In a later analysis, first-cohort TCR clusters were found to tend to co-occur in the approximately 120 validation repertoires. A classifier reportedly called cytomegalovirus status with high sensitivity and specificity.

The protocol was immunoSEQ multiplex PCR, while the TCRdb copy is restricted to in-frame clones and leaves out a portion. The table has approximately 73,000 clones, approximately 95% seen once; the top ten hold less than 4%. Sequenced input: PBMCs. The sequence was collected from a man younger than 35 in good health and CMV-seronegative. The chain uses TRBV5-1 and TRBJ1-2; 8 nucleotides line up with TRBD1. CDR3 nucleotides: TGCGCCAGCAGCTTGGGTGTTTCGGGCAGGGGGCCGTATGGCTACACCTTC. Translation: CASSLGVSGRGPYGYTF.